These 4 T cell receptor beta chains came from one sample sequenced in a study of tumor-infiltrating lymphocytes in localized non-small cell lung cancer. Measured with immunoSEQ multiplex PCR; TCRdb has only the in-frame clones, and not every one. The data contain roughly 24,000 clones, 69% of them singletons. Input material: lung tumor tissue. Source of these receptors: a human donor with non-small cell lung cancer.

This rearrangement joins TRBV27 to TRBJ2-7; unclear D gene. This CDR3 is 13 amino acids long. The ends were cut back, 2 bases at V and 7 bases at J, with 12 bases in the middle. CDR1 and CDR2 (germline): MNHEY, SMNVEV (reference sequence). CDR3 nucleotide sequence: TGTGCCAGCAGTTTAGTTCCGGTGGGTGAGCAGTACTTC. Translation gives CASSLVPVGEQYF.

The gene calls are TRBV28 and TRBJ2-6, with D possibly being TRBD1 (5 bases). V shed 3 bases and J shed 2 bases, with 8 bases lying between them. The CDR3 has 15 residues. CDR1 and CDR2 from the germline V gene are MDHEN and SYDVKM. CDR3 residues: CASSFSGTGANVLTF. In nucleotides, the CDR3 is TGTGCCAGCAGTTTTTCAGGGACTGGGGCCAACGTCCTGACTTTC.

V and J are TRBV6-5 and TRBJ2-1; unclear D gene. This CDR3 contains 14 residues. V was pared by 2 bases and J by 4 bases, with 9 bases between. Germline V gene sequence: CDR1 MNHEY, CDR2 SVGAGI. CDR3 sequence reads: CASSYIVGYNEQFF. The CDR3 DNA reads as TGTGCCAGCAGTTACATCGTGGGGTACAATGAGCAGTTCTTC.

The chain has TRBV18 and TRBJ2-7; 9 bases match TRBD1. This CDR3 has 15 amino acids. V was pared by 6 bases and J by 1 base, with 7 bases of the junction left unmatched. Germline CDR1 and CDR2: KGHSH and LQKENI. The CDR3 loop is CASSPDRGKSYEQYF. CDR3 DNA: TGTGCCAGCTCCCCGGACAGGGGTAAATCCTACGAGCAGTACTTC.